A single sample is the source of the 29 T cell receptor beta chains below, sequenced in a study of blood T cell repertoires in COVID-19. Measured with immunoSEQ multiplex PCR; TCRdb has only the in-frame clones, and not every one. The table shows about 87,000 clones, with around 81% occurring only once. The material sequenced was peripheral blood. Source of these receptors: a woman between 65 and 79 years old with acute or convalescent COVID-19.

This chain joins TRBV5-1 and TRBJ1-2; 7 bases line up with TRBD1. J gave up 8 bases and V 3 bases, and 13 bases lay outside the gene matches. The CDR3 has 15 amino acids. Germline V gene sequence: CDR1 SGHRS, CDR2 YFSETQ. The CDR3 region has the DNA TGCGCCAGCAGCTCAGACAGGGTAAGGGGCTCCGGCTACACCTTC. Its protein is CASSSDRVRGSGYTF.

This chain links TRBV24-1 with TRBJ2-3, with 9 bases matching TRBD1. Germline V gene data show CDR1 as KGHDR and CDR2 as SFDVKD. There are 15 residues in the CDR3. J lost 5 bases, V lost 4 bases, and 6 bases had no gene match. The CDR3 is CATSDMGQGGDTQYF. In DNA, the CDR3 is TGTGCCACCAGTGACATGGGACAGGGAGGAGATACGCAGTATTTT.

The chain uses TRBV13 and TRBJ1-2; 9 nucleotides match TRBD1. With 2 bases clipped from V and 8 bases from J, the junction kept 12 bases outside the gene matches. Germline-derived CDR1 and CDR2 are PRHDT and FYEKMQ (reference sequence). This CDR3 region has 16 residues. CDR3: CASSLPGTGKTTGYTF. For the CDR3, the DNA is TGTGCCAGCAGCTTACCCGGGACAGGGAAAACTACCGGCTACACCTTC.

The chain joins TRBV18 to TRBJ1-1; TRBD1 might be the D (5 bases). The CDR3 is 14 amino acids. Trimming removed 3 bases at V and 7 bases at J, with 15 bases between. Looked up from germline, CDR1 is KGHSH and CDR2 is LQKENI. The CDR3 DNA reads TGTGCCAGCTCACCCGGGCTGGGGGGTGGTGAAGCTTTCTTT. This sequence encodes CASSPGLGGGEAFF. The complete variable domain, with remaining parts taken from reference TRBV18 and TRBJ1-1, reads NAGVMQNPRHLVRRRGQEARLRCSPMKGHSHVYWYRQLPEEGLKFMVYLQKENIIDESGMPKERFSAEFPKEGPSILRIQQVVRGDSAAYFCASSPGLGGGEAFFGQGTRLTVV.

The chain uses TRBV6-2 or TRBV6-3 and TRBJ1-4; 8 nucleotides match TRBD1. The CDR3 covers 18 residues. The V gene end was trimmed by 2 bases and the J gene end by 5 bases; junction bases not matched to a gene: 13. Germline CDR1 is MNHEY and CDR2 is SVGEGT. The CDR3 sequence is CASSYTRTGIVENEKLFF. CDR3 nucleotide sequence: TGTGCCAGCAGTTACACCAGGACAGGGATCGTGGAAAATGAAAAACTGTTTTTT.

This rearrangement joins TRBV10-3 to TRBJ2-7; 7 bases fit TRBD1. The CDR3 loop spans 14 amino acids. V gave up 6 bases and J gave up 1 base; unmatched junction bases: 6. Germline CDR1 ENHRY, CDR2 SYGVKD. The CDR3 DNA reads TGTGCCATCAGGGGGACAGAGTATTCCTACGAGCAGTACTTC. This codes for CAIRGTEYSYEQYF.

CDR3 in amino acids: CASIISYTGATNEKLFF. As DNA, the CDR3 is TGCGCCAGCATCATATCCTATACAGGTGCAACTAATGAAAAACTGTTTTTT. This rearrangement joins TRBV5-1 to TRBJ1-4; a weak D match, TRBD1 (5 bases). This CDR3 contains 17 residues. CDR1 and CDR2 (germline): SGHRS, YFSETQ. The germline V and J ends were trimmed by 6 bases and 0 bases, with 18 bases remaining between them. Supplemented by reference TRBV5-1 and TRBJ1-4, the full variable domain reads KAGVTQTPRYLIKTRGQQVTLSCSPISGHRSVSWYQQTPGQGLQFLFEYFSETQRNKGNFPGRFSGRQFSNSRSEMNVSTLELGDSALYLCASIISYTGATNEKLFFGSGTQLSVL.

This clone was seen only once. The J gene is TRBJ2-2, the V gene TRBV10-3; D not certain. This CDR3 is 16 amino acids long. The V end lost 2 bases, the J end lost 0 bases, and 10 bases lay between the germline ends. Germline CDR1 reads ENHRY; CDR2 reads SYGVKD. CDR3 region: CAISELLGANTGELFF. The CDR3 region has the DNA TGTGCCATCAGTGAGCTCCTAGGCGCGAACACCGGGGAGCTGTTTTTT.

This chain uses TRBV2 with TRBJ1-1; D is perhaps TRBD1 (6 bases). There are 13 residues in the CDR3. Germline CDR1 and CDR2: SNHLY and FYNNEI. With 2 bases removed from V and 5 bases from J, the gap between germline ends came to 9 bases. The CDR3 sequence is CASSEQGNTEAFF. The CDR3 nucleotides are TGTGCCAGCAGTGAACAGGGGAATACTGAAGCTTTCTTT.

V is TRBV19 and J is TRBJ2-3; the D gene is possibly TRBD2 (6 bases). CDR3 size: 17 residues. V was clipped by 4 bases and J by 2 bases, with 19 bases between them. Germline values: CDR1 LNHDA, CDR2 SQIVND (reference sequence). Written as DNA, the CDR3 is TGTGCCAGTAGTAACCAAGGTCTAGCGCGGACCACAGATACGCAGTATTTT. It encodes CASSNQGLARTTDTQYF.

The chain is built from TRBV30 and TRBJ1-3; tentative D call: TRBD1 (5 bases). The CDR3 extends over 13 amino acids. V dropped 8 bases and J dropped 0 bases, with 11 bases sitting between them. CDR1 and CDR2 (germline): GTSNPN, SVGIG (reference sequence). The CDR3 region has the DNA TGTGCCACTCGGGGGACCTCTGGAAACACCATATATTTT. Amino acids: CATRGTSGNTIYF.

V usage is TRBV6-5 and J usage is TRBJ2-7; 8 bases are a match to TRBD1. Trimming took 6 bases from V and 0 from J; bases not matched to a gene: 7. Germline V lookup: CDR1 MNHEY, CDR2 SVGAGI. The CDR3 is 15 residues long. The CDR3 spells CASRQGDFNSYEQYF. In nucleotides, the CDR3 is TGTGCCAGCAGACAGGGGGACTTCAACTCCTACGAGCAGTACTTC.

V and J are TRBV2 and TRBJ2-7; D is perhaps TRBD1 (6 bases). Germline V CDR1 and CDR2: SNHLY, FYNNEI. The CDR3 length is 14 residues. V was clipped by 8 bases and J by 5 bases, with 19 bases between them. CDR3 nucleotides: TGTGCCAGCCGACAATCACAGGGTACCGACGAGCAGTACTTC. It translates to CASRQSQGTDEQYF. Looking up the rest from reference TRBV2 and TRBJ2-7 gives the full variable domain: EPEVTQTPSHQVTQMGQEVILRCVPISNHLYFYWYRQILGQKVEFLVSFYNNEISEKSEIFDDQFSVERPDGSNFTLKIRSTKLEDSAMYFCASRQSQGTDEQYFGPGTRLTVT.

The rearrangement uses TRBV29-1 and TRBJ1-3; D is uncertain. The CDR3 contains 13 residues. Trimming left V 0 bases short and J 7 bases short, with 10 bases between. Germline V CDR1 and CDR2: SQVTM, ANQGSEA. CDR3 amino acids: CSVEDPPGNTIYF. CDR3 DNA sequence: TGCAGCGTTGAAGATCCCCCGGGGAACACCATATATTTT.

The CDR3: CSVTGDPEEKLFF. As DNA, the CDR3 is TGCAGCGTGACAGGGGACCCTGAAGAAAAACTGTTTTTT. This sequence joins TRBV29-1 and TRBJ1-4; 8 bases agree with TRBD1. Trimming at V came to 6 bases and at J to 8 bases, leaving 8 bases not matched to a gene. The length of the CDR3 is 13 residues. Germline V gene data show CDR1 as SQVTM and CDR2 as ANQGSEA.

The DNA for the CDR3 is TGTGCCAGCTCAACCATCGGGGGGGAATATCAGCCCCAGCATTTT. Its protein is CASSTIGGEYQPQHF. The chain couples TRBV27 to TRBJ1-5; D perhaps matches TRBD1 (5 bases). The V end was cut by 8 bases, the J end by 5 bases, with 19 bases between. Germline values: CDR1 MNHEY, CDR2 SMNVEV (reference sequence). This CDR3 is 15 amino acids long.

This clone showed up just once. The chain combines TRBV3-1 (or the pseudogene TRBV3-2) with TRBJ1-1; 8 bases line up with TRBD1. Trimming took 4 bases from V and 7 from J; bases not matched to a gene: 2. Germline assignment: CDR1 LGHDT and CDR2 YNNKEL (reference sequence). The CDR3 sequence is 12 residues long. The CDR3: CASSRQGFEAFF. CDR3 DNA: TGTGCCAGCAGCCGACAGGGGTTTGAAGCTTTCTTT.

The CDR3 region is CASTYTLYTEAFF. The CDR3 DNA reads as TGTGCCAGCACCTATACCCTTTACACTGAAGCTTTCTTT. The V gene is TRBV6-5, the J gene TRBJ1-1; D gene ambiguous. The CDR3 spans 13 residues. Trimming took off 7 bases at V and 3 bases at J, with 12 bases between the two ends. Per germline, CDR1 MNHEY and CDR2 SVGAGI.

The chain combines TRBV3-1 (or the pseudogene TRBV3-2) with TRBJ1-1; weak D call: TRBD1 (6 bases). CDR1 is LGHDT, CDR2 YNNKEL, per germline (reference sequence). V was clipped by 1 base and J by 11 bases, with 14 bases between them. The CDR3 is 13 amino acids. Here the CDR3 reads CASSQGAAGVAFF. The DNA for the CDR3 is TGTGCCAGCAGCCAAGGAGCGGCAGGGGTGGCTTTCTTT.

The chain is built from TRBV28 and TRBJ2-7; TRBD1 is a possible D gene (5 bases). Germline-derived CDR1 and CDR2 are MDHEN and SYDVKM. V dropped 4 bases and J dropped 1 base, with 20 bases sitting between them. The CDR3 runs to 17 residues. The CDR3 sequence is CASSYGPQGRSSYEQYF. The CDR3 DNA follows: TGTGCCAGCAGTTACGGACCTCAGGGAAGGTCTTCCTACGAGCAGTACTTC.

The chain recombines TRBV14 with TRBJ1-3; D is ambiguous. Per the germline V gene, CDR1 is SGHDN and CDR2 is FVKESK. V was trimmed by 0 bases and J by 5 bases, leaving 11 bases between them. This CDR3 contains 15 residues. CDR3 sequence: CASSQDSQVRNTIYF. The DNA for the CDR3 is TGTGCCAGCAGCCAAGATAGTCAGGTAAGAAACACCATATATTTT.

The V and J genes are TRBV7-3 and TRBJ2-1, with a weak D call TRBD1 (5 bases). The CDR3 consists of 15 residues. V lost 1 base to trimming and J lost 4 bases, with 11 bases between them. CDR1 and CDR2 (germline): SGHTA, FQGTGA. The CDR3 is CASSLNSGLYNEQFF. CDR3 DNA sequence: TGTGCCAGCAGCTTAAATTCAGGGCTGTACAATGAGCAGTTCTTC.

This clone was observed a few times. The chain uses TRBV19 and TRBJ1-2; D is possibly TRBD1 (5 bases). In germline, CDR1 is LNHDA, CDR2 SQIVND (reference sequence). Trimming removed 9 bases from V and 4 bases from J, with 15 bases in between. The CDR3 length is 13 residues. For the CDR3, the DNA is TGTGCCAGCCGAAGGGTGGGGGGCTATGGCTACACCTTC. This codes for CASRRVGGYGYTF.

Only a few counts were recorded for this clone. In nucleotides, the CDR3 is TGTGCCAGCAGCGGGCGACAGGGGGCGGGTGAAGCTTTCTTT. Translated, it gives CASSGRQGAGEAFF. V and J are TRBV21-1 and TRBJ1-1; TRBD1, the D gene given by the table, was not confirmed from the DNA. TRBV21-1 is marked as a pseudogene. The CDR3 contains 14 residues.

This clone was seen at least ten times. The J gene is TRBJ2-3, the V gene TRBV14, with D perhaps TRBD2 (6 bases). Trimming removed 4 bases at V and 2 bases at J, with 16 bases between. Germline-derived CDR1 and CDR2 are SGHDN and FVKESK. The CDR3 spans 16 residues. CDR3 residues: CASSPRIAAYTDTQYF. The CDR3 coding sequence is TGTGCCAGCAGCCCCCGGATAGCGGCCTACACAGATACGCAGTATTTT.

CDR3 residues: CASSGSPGGNQPQHF. In DNA form, the CDR3 reads TGTGCCAGCAGTGGGTCACCAGGGGGCAATCAGCCCCAGCATTTT. The chain uses TRBV9 and TRBJ1-5, with D tentatively TRBD1 (6 bases). Germline V gene sequence: CDR1 SGDLS, CDR2 YYNGEE. V lost 5 bases, J lost 2 bases, and 14 bases lay in between. The CDR3 totals 15 residues. Complete variable domain (other parts from reference TRBV9 and TRBJ1-5): DSGVTQTPKHLITATGQRVTLRCSPRSGDLSVYWYQQSLDQGLQFLIQYYNGEERAKGNILERFSAQQFPDLHSELNLSSLELGDSALYFCASSGSPGGNQPQHFGDGTRLSIL.

The CDR3 region is CASSQQVRDSPLHF. The CDR3 nucleotides read TGTGCCAGCAGCCAACAGGTTAGAGATTCACCCCTCCACTTT. This sequence joins TRBV3-1 (or the pseudogene TRBV3-2) and TRBJ1-6; D is undetermined. The CDR3 sequence is 14 residues long. V lost 2 bases, J lost 8 bases, and 10 bases lay in between. Germline assignment: CDR1 LGHDT and CDR2 YNNKEL (reference sequence).

V usage is TRBV6-1 and J usage is TRBJ2-7; TRBD1 might be the D (5 bases). The V gene lost 3 bases and the J gene lost 0 bases, with 12 bases spanning the gap. This CDR3 comprises 15 residues. The germline CDR1 and CDR2 sequences are MNHNS and SASEGT. The CDR3: CASSDLVGRSYEQYF. The CDR3 region has the DNA TGTGCCAGCAGTGACCTCGTGGGGCGCTCCTACGAGCAGTACTTC.

The DNA of the CDR3 is TGTGCCAGCTCACCACAGGGGGGGCAAAACACTGAAGCTTTCTTT. Its protein product is CASSPQGGQNTEAFF. The chain carries TRBV18 and TRBJ1-1, with TRBD1 as a possible D gene (6 bases). The CDR3 sequence is 15 residues long. Germline V gene sequence: CDR1 KGHSH, CDR2 LQKENI. V lost 1 base and J lost 2, with 11 bases in between.